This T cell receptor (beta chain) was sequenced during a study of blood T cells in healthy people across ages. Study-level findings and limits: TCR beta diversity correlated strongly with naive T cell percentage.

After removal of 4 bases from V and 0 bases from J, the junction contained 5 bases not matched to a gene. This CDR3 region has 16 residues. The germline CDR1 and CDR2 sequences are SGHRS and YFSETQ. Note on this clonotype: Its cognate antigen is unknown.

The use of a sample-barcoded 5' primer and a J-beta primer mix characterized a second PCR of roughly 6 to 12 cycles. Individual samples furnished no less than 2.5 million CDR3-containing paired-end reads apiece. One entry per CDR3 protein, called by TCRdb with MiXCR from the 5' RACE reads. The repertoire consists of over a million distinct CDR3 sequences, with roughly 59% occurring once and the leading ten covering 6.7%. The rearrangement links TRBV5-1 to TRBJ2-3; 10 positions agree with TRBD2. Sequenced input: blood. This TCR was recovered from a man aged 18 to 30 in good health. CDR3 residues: CASSTTSGVSTDTQYF. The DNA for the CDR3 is TGCGCCAGCAGCACTACTAGCGGGGTTAGCACAGATACGCAGTATTTT.